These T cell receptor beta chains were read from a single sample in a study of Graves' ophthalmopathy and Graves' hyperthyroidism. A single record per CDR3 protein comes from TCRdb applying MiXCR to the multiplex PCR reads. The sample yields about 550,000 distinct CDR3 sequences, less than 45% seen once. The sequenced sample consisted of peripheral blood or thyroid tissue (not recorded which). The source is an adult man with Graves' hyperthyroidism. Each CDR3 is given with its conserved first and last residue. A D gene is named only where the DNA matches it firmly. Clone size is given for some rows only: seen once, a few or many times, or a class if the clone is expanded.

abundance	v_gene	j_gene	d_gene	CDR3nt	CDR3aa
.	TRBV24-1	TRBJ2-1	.	TGTGCCACCAGTGATTTGTTCTGGGGTGAGCAGTTCTTC	CATSDLFWGEQFF
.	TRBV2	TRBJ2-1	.	TGTGCCAGCAGTGAAGTTGTTAGCGGAAATGAGCAGTTCTTC	CASSEVVSGNEQFF
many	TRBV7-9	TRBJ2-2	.	TGTGCCAGCAGCCCCTTGGCCGGGGAGCTGTTTTTT	CASSPLAGELFF
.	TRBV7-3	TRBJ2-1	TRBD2	TGTGCCAGCAGCTCCCGGACTAGCGGGAGGTTGGTGGATGAGCAGTTCTTC	CASSSRTSGRLVDEQFF
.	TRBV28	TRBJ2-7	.	TGTGCCAGCAGTTCTTCCGGGACGAAGTTGTACTTC	CASSSSGTKLYF
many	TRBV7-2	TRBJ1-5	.	TGTGCCAGCAGCTTAGAGGTGGGGTCCCGACAGCCCCAGCATTTT	CASSLEVGSRQPQHF
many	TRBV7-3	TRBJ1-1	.	TGTGCCAGCAGTACGTCTGGAGGACAGTCTGAAGCTTTCTTT	CASSTSGGQSEAFF
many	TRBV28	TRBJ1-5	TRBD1	TGTGCCAGCAGCTCCGGACAGGGCGGTCAGCCCCAGCATTTT	CASSSGQGGQPQHF
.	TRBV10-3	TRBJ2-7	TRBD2	TGTGCCAGCAGCTTAGCGGGGTTATTCTACGAGCAGTACTTC	CASSLAGLFYEQYF
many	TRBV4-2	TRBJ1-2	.	TGTGCCAGCAGCCAGGGCAGGGAAATCCAGCCCACCTATGGCTACACCTTC	CASSQGREIQPTYGYTF
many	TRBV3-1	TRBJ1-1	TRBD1	TGTGCCAGCAGCCAAGCCCGGACAGGGACTGAAGCTTTCTTT	CASSQARTGTEAFF
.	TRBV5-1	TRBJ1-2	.	TGCGCCAGCAGCTTGGAAGTCCTCCAAGGCTACACCTTC	CASSLEVLQGYTF
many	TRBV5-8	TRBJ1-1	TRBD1	TGTGCCAGCAGCTTCGACAGGGTTGGGTTGGACACTGAAGCTTTCTTT	CASSFDRVGLDTEAFF
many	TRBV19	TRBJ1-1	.	TGTGCCAGTAGTATTAAGCCACAGGTCGCTTTCTTT	CASSIKPQVAFF
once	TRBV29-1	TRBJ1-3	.	TGCAGCGTTGAAATATCCGGAAACACCATATATTTT	CSVEISGNTIYF
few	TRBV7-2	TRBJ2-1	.	TGTGCCAGCAGCTTCGCTAGGAACAATGAGCAGTTCTTC	CASSFARNNEQFF
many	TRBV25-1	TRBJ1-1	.	TGTGCCAGCAGTGAAGACGGGAAATACACTGAAGCTTTCTTT	CASSEDGKYTEAFF
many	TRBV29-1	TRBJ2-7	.	TGCAGCGTTGAAACGGGGCACGGGGCGGACTACTCCTACGAGCAGTACTTC	CSVETGHGADYSYEQYF
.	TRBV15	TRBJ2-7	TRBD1	TGTGCCACCAGTCCCCGGGACAGGGGAGCCGAGCAGTACTTC	CATSPRDRGAEQYF
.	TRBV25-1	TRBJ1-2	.	TGTGCCAGCAATCCCCCGGCGGAGGTCGGCTACACCTTC	CASNPPAEVGYTF
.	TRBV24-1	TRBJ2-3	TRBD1	TGTGCCACCAGTGAGCCGACAGGGGACAGCGCAGATACGCAGTATTTT	CATSEPTGDSADTQYF
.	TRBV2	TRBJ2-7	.	TGTGCCAGCAGCCCAGGGGTCACGCTCCAGCAGTACTTC	CASSPGVTLQQYF
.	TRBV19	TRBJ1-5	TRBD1	TGTGCCAGTAACCCCGGGACAGGGCTCAATCAGCCCCAGCATTTT	CASNPGTGLNQPQHF
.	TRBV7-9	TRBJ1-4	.	TGTGCCAGCAGCTTAGTTGAGAGACTGTTTTTT	CASSLVERLFF
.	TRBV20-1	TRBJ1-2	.	TGCAGTGCAAGATCAGGGCGGGATTCAGTCTATGGCTACACCTTC	CSARSGRDSVYGYTF
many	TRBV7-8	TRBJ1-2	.	TGTGCCAGCAGCTTAGAGTGGGTTGATCCCTATGGCTACACCTTC	CASSLEWVDPYGYTF
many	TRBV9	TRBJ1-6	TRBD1	TGTGCCAGCAGCGTGGGGACAGATAATTCACCCCTCCACTTT	CASSVGTDNSPLHF
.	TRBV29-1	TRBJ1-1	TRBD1	TGCAGCGTTCAGTCAGGGGGCATGAACACTGAAGCTTTCTTT	CSVQSGGMNTEAFF
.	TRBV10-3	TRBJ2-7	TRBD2	TGTGCCAACTTAGCGGGGGGCGCCTACGAGCAGTACTTC	CANLAGGAYEQYF
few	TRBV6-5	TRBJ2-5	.	TGTGCCAGCAGTTACTCCGTGGGGGAGACCCAGTACTTC	CASSYSVGETQYF
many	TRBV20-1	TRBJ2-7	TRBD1	TGCAGTGCCAGCCCGGGACAGGGGGGCTACGAGCAGTACTTC	CSASPGQGGYEQYF
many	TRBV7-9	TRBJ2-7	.	TGTGCCAGCAGCTTAGCAGGCCTGGACGACGAGCAGTACTTC	CASSLAGLDDEQYF
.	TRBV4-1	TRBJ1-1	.	TGCGCCAGCAGCCAGCGGAGGAGGACAGACGAAGCTTTCTTT	CASSQRRRTDEAFF
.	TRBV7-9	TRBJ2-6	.	TGTGCCAGCAGCTGGGCGAACACTGAAGCTTTC	CASSWANTEAF
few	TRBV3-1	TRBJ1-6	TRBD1	TGTGCCAGCAGCCAAACAGGGGTAGTATCACCCCTCCACTTT	CASSQTGVVSPLHF
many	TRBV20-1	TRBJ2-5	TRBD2	TGCAGTGCTAGAGATTCACGAGCGGGGGGGAAAGAGACCCAGTACTTC	CSARDSRAGGKETQYF
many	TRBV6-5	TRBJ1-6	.	TGTGCCAGCAGTGACGTAGGGAGCTCACCCCTCCACTTT	CASSDVGSSPLHF
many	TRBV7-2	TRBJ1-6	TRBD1	TGTGCCAGCAGCTTAGAGTGGGACAGTCATCCCCTGTCCCTCCACTTT	CASSLEWDSHPLSLHF
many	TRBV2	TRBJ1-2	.	TGTGCCAGCAGTGAAAGTCGGACAGAGCATGGCTACACCTTC	CASSESRTEHGYTF
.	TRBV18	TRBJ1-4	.	TGTGCCAGCTCACCGGACCCTATCAGAACTAATGAAAAACTGTTTTTT	CASSPDPIRTNEKLFF
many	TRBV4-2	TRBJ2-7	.	TGTGCCAGCAGCCAAGAACGGACAAGCTACGAGCAGTACTTC	CASSQERTSYEQYF
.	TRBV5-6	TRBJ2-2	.	TGTGCCAGCAGCTTGCAAACAGGAGGGTCTGACACCGGGGAGCTGTTTTTT	CASSLQTGGSDTGELFF
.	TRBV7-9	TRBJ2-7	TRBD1	TGTGCCAGCAGCTTCCGGGACAGGGTATTTCCCTACGAGCAGTACTTC	CASSFRDRVFPYEQYF
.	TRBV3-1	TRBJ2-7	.	TGTGCCAGCAGCCAACCCGGACTGCCCTTCGAGCAGTACTTC	CASSQPGLPFEQYF
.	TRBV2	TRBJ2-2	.	TGTGCCAGCAGTGGAGGGCAGACGACGAACACCGGGGGGCTGTTTTTT	CASSGGQTTNTGGLFF
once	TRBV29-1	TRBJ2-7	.	TGCAGCGTGAGCAATCGGGACACTGAAGCTTACGAGCAGTACTTC	CSVSNRDTEAYEQYF
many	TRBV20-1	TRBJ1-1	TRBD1	TGCAGTGCCATCCCCCGGCACGACAGGGTGAACACTGAAGCTTTCTTT	CSAIPRHDRVNTEAFF
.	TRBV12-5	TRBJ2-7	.	TGTGCTAGTGGTTCGACCAGCCAGGGGTCCCACGAGCGGTACTTC	CASGSTSQGSHERYF
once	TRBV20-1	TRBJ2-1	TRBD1	TGCAGTGCCGGGACAGGGGGAAGCAATGAGCAGTTCTTC	CSAGTGGSNEQFF
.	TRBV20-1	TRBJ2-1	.	TGCAGTGCTAGGGGGGGCGCAGGAAATGAGCAGTTCTTC	CSARGGAGNEQFF
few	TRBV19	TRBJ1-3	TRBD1	TGTGCCAGTACCATGGGGGGACAGCCTGGAAACACCATATATTTT	CASTMGGQPGNTIYF